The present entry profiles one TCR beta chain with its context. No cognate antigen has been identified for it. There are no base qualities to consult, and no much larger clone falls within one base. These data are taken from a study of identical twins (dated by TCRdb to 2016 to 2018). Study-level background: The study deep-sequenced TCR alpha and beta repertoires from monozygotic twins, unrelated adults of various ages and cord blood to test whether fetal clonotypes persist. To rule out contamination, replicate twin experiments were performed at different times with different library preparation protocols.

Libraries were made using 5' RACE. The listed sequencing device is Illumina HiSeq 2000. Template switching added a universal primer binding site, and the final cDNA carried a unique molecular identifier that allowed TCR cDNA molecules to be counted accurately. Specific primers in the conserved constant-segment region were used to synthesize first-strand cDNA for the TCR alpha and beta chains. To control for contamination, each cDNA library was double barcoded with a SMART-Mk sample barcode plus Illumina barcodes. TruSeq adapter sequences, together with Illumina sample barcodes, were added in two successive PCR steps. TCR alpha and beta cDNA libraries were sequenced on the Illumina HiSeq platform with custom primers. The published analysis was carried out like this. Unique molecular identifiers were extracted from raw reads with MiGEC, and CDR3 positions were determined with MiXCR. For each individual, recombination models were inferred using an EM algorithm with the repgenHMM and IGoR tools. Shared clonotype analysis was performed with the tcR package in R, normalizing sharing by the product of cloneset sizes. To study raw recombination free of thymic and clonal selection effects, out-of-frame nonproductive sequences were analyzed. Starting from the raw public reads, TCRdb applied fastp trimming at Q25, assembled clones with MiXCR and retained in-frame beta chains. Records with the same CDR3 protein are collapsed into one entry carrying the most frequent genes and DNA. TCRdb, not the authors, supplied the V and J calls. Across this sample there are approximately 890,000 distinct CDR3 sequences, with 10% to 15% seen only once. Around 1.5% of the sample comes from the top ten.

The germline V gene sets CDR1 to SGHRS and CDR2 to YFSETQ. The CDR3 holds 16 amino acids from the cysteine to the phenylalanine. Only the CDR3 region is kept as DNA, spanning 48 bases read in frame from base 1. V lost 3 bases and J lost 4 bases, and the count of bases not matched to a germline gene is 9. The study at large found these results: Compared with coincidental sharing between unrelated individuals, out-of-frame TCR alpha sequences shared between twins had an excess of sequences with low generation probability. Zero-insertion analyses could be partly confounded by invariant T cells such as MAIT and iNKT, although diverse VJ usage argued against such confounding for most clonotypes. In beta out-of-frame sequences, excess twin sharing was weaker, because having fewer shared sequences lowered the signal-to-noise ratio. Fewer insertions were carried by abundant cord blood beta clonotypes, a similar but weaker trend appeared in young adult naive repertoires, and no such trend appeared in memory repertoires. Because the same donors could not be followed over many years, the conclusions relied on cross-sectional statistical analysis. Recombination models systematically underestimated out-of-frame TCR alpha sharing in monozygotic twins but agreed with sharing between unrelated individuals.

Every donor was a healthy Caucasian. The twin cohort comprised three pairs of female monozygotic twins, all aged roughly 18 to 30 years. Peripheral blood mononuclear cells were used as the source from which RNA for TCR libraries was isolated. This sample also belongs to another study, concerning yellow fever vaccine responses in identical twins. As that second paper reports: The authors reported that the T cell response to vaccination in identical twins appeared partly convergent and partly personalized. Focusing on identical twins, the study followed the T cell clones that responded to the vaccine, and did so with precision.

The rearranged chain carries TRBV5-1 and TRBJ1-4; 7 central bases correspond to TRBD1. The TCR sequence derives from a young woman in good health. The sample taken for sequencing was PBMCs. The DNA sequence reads TGCGCCAGCAGCTCGAGACGGACAGGCCTTAATGAAAAACTGTTTTTT. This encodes CASSSRRTGLNEKLFF.